This TCR beta chain was recorded in a study of response to subunit inactivated influenza vaccine. TCRdb reprocessed the RT-PCR reads via MiXCR and lists one record per CDR3 protein. The sample has under 200,000 distinct CDR3 sequences, approximately 11% seen once; the top ten hold over 10%. Points on this clonotype: Its specificity is unknown.

Trimming took 2 bases from V and 10 from J; bases not matched to a gene: 5. Germline V gene data show CDR1 as SGHTA and CDR2 as FQGNSA. CDR3 size: 14 residues. Study observations and caveats: Authors suggested few new T cells are recruited by each seasonal influenza vaccination.

Sequenced here: non-naive T cells sorted from PBMCs, sampled more than 35 days after vaccination. The genes are TRBV7-2 and TRBJ2-2; 9 bases match TRBD1. The origin of this receptor is a man aged 50 to 59 who received an inactivated influenza vaccine. CDR3 region: CASSLNRGLSELFF. The CDR3 region has the DNA TGTGCCAGCAGCTTAAACAGGGGGCTGTCGGAGCTGTTTTTT.